The subject of this entry is one TCR beta chain. The antigen remains unidentified. These patients, aged 18 to 65, had recently diagnosed hyperthyroidism lasting under 2 months. Germline V gene sequence: CDR1 SNHLY, CDR2 FYNNEI. With 6 bases removed from V and 2 bases from J, the gap between germline ends came to 17 bases. The CDR3 contains 15 residues. This entry is derived from a study of T cells in Graves' hyperthyroidism and ophthalmopathy. Overall study context: Prior to any treatment, at the point of initial diagnosis, peripheral blood was collected. General study findings and limits: By a 13 V-J model, ophthalmopathy was set apart from stable hyperthyroidism. In the blood, most expanded thyroid clonotypes above 0.001 appeared as well.

It was RNA transcripts that yielded the amplified TCR beta CDR3 regions. Researchers ran a first-round RT-PCR on the TCR CDR3 using the HTBI primer set. In TCRdb, the multiplex PCR reads were re-called with MiXCR into one record per CDR3 protein. This sample has under 400,000 distinct CDR3 sequences, with 13% found just once. This rearrangement joins TRBV2 to TRBJ2-7; D assignment may be TRBD1 or TRBD2 (5 bases each). This clonotype originated in a woman under 30 with Graves' hyperthyroidism. Sample: blood. As DNA, the CDR3 is TGTGCCAGCAGGGCCGGGACCCAAATCCCCTACGAGCAGTACTTC. Translation gives CASRAGTQIPYEQYF.